These 25 T cell receptor beta chains share one sample of origin, sequenced in a study of blood T cell repertoires in COVID-19. Profiled with immunoSEQ multiplex PCR; TCRdb holds only in-frame clones, not every one. The table lists about 140,000 clones, 90% of them singletons. Material: peripheral blood. The receptors stem from a woman older than 75 with acute or convalescent COVID-19.

This clone has only one observation. The chain links TRBV3-1 (or the pseudogene TRBV3-2) to TRBJ1-2; D is unclear. V lost 1 base to trimming and J lost 5 bases, with 11 bases between them. The CDR3 has 14 amino acids. Germline V lookup: CDR1 LGHDT, CDR2 YNNKEL (reference sequence). CDR3 loop: CASSQAVREYGYTF. CDR3 nucleotides: TGTGCCAGCAGCCAAGCAGTGAGGGAGTATGGCTACACCTTC.

This clone appeared once. The chain joins TRBV7-9 to TRBJ1-6; TRBD1 agrees at 10 bases. Germline-derived CDR1 and CDR2 are SEHNR and FQNEAQ (reference sequence). The CDR3 covers 14 residues. After removal of 5 bases from V and 8 bases from J, the junction contained 3 bases not matched to a gene. The DNA for the CDR3 is TGTGCCAGCAGCCCCGGGACAGGGGATTCACCCCTCCACTTT. Translating gives CASSPGTGDSPLHF.

This clone occurred once. The chain has TRBV4-3 and TRBJ1-3; 8 positions match TRBD1. The trim removed 0 bases at V and 3 bases at J, leaving 7 bases unmatched. The CDR3 covers 17 residues. The germline V gene has CDR1 LGHNA and CDR2 YSLEER. The CDR3 coding sequence is TGCGCCAGCAGCCAAGATTTTCTCACAGGGGGTGGAAACACCATATATTTT. It specifies CASSQDFLTGGGNTIYF.

This clone has a handful of counts. The V gene is TRBV18, the J gene TRBJ2-5; 8 positions agree with TRBD1. Germline assignment: CDR1 KGHSH and CDR2 LQKENI. V dropped 3 bases and J dropped 3; count of bases not matched to a gene: 3. The CDR3 sequence is 14 residues long. The CDR3 DNA sequence: TGTGCCAGCTCACCTAACAGGGGGGAAGAGACCCAGTACTTC. Translating gives CASSPNRGEETQYF.

Written as DNA, the CDR3 is TGTGCCAGCAGTTACTCATTTAGGGGCGCGGCTGAAGCTTTCTTT. It yields the protein CASSYSFRGAAEAFF. The chain carries TRBV6-5 and TRBJ1-1, with D possibly being TRBD1 (5 bases). Deletions cut 0 bases from V and 6 bases from J, with 14 bases between. The CDR3 totals 15 residues. In germline, CDR1 is MNHEY, CDR2 SVGAGI.

The V and J genes are TRBV19 and TRBJ2-4, with TRBD2 matching 10 bases. Trimming took 4 bases from V and 9 from J; bases not matched to a gene: 9. Germline CDR1 and CDR2: LNHDA and SQIVND (reference sequence). CDR3 size: 15 residues. The CDR3 reads CASSTSGRLAGIQYF. In DNA form, the CDR3 reads TGTGCCAGTAGTACGAGCGGACGACTAGCGGGCATTCAGTACTTC.

The rearrangement uses TRBV10-3 and TRBJ1-1; the match to TRBD1 covers 7 bases. CDR3 length: 14 amino acids. With V trimmed by 6 bases and J by 0 bases, 4 bases remained unmatched. Germline V gene lookup returns CDR1 ENHRY and CDR2 SYGVKD. CDR3 loop: CAISHTGVNTEAFF. CDR3 DNA: TGTGCCATCAGCCACACAGGGGTGAACACTGAAGCTTTCTTT.

This clone was seen once. The chain joins TRBV5-6 to TRBJ1-2, with D possibly being TRBD1 (5 bases). The CDR3 totals 15 residues. Deletions cut 4 bases from V and 4 bases from J, with 17 bases between. CDR1 is SGHDT, CDR2 YYEEEE, per germline. This CDR3 reads CASSPPGQGFYGYTF. The CDR3 DNA sequence: TGTGCCAGCAGCCCCCCCGGGCAGGGATTCTATGGCTACACCTTC.

CDR3 in DNA: TGCGCCAGCAGCGAGGGACAGGGGGCGGCTGGCTACACCTTC. This translates into CASSEGQGAAGYTF. The chain combines TRBV5-1 with TRBJ1-2; 12 bases align to TRBD1. J gave up 7 bases and V 4 bases, and 5 bases lay outside the gene matches. This CDR3 has 14 residues. Germline values: CDR1 SGHRS, CDR2 YFSETQ.

The rearrangement uses TRBV6-2 or TRBV6-3 and TRBJ2-5, with D possibly matching TRBD2 (5 bases). V was cut by 2 bases and J by 1 base, with 8 bases left in between. Germline V gene sequence: CDR1 MNHEY, CDR2 SVGEGT. The CDR3 has 14 amino acids. DNA for the CDR3: TGTGCCAGCAGTTACGGAGGAAGCCAAGAGACCCAGTACTTC. Its translation is CASSYGGSQETQYF.

This clone has only one observation. CDR3 nucleotides: TGTGCCAGCAGCTTATTTCTAGGACAACAGAACACTGAAGCTTTCTTT. This translates into CASSLFLGQQNTEAFF. The genes are TRBV7-2 and TRBJ1-1; possibly TRBD1 for D (5 bases). CDR1 SGHTA and CDR2 FQGNSA come from the germline V gene. V was clipped by 2 bases and J by 1 base, with 14 bases between them. CDR3 size: 16 residues.

V is TRBV18 and J is TRBJ2-7, with TRBD1 as a possible D gene (6 bases). This CDR3 has 12 residues. Germline lookup yields CDR1 KGHSH and CDR2 LQKENI. Trimming stripped 3 bases from V and 4 bases from J, with 7 bases between. The CDR3 DNA is TGTGCCAGCTCACCTACAGGGTACGAGCAGTACTTC. This codes for CASSPTGYEQYF.

The DNA of the CDR3 is TGTGCCAGCAGCCGACAGGGGATTGTCTACGAGCAGTACTTC. Protein: CASSRQGIVYEQYF. This chain joins TRBV14 and TRBJ2-7; 8 bases match TRBD1. With V trimmed by 4 bases and J by 3 bases, 5 bases remained unmatched. The germline CDR1 and CDR2 sequences are SGHDN and FVKESK. The CDR3 is 14 amino acids.

The chain is built from TRBV5-1 and TRBJ1-6; no clear D. V was pared by 4 bases and J by 0 bases, with 14 bases between. The CDR3 is made up of 17 amino acids. CDR1 and CDR2 from the germline V gene are SGHRS and YFSETQ. In DNA form, the CDR3 reads TGCGCCAGCAGCCATCCAGCGGATAGCTCCTATAATTCACCCCTCCACTTT. Its translation is CASSHPADSSYNSPLHF.

The V and J genes are TRBV5-4 and TRBJ2-5, with TRBD2 matching 8 bases. Trimming removed 2 bases from V and 3 bases from J; junction bases left unmatched: 3. The CDR3 runs to 14 residues. The germline gives CDR1 SGHNT, CDR2 YYREEE (reference sequence). The CDR3 loop reads CASSFSGAEETQYF. Written as DNA, the CDR3 is TGTGCCAGCAGCTTTAGCGGGGCCGAAGAGACCCAGTACTTC.

This chain connects TRBV7-9 to TRBJ2-1, with 10 bases matching TRBD2. V dropped 4 bases and J dropped 4; count of bases not matched to a gene: 7. Germline CDR1 SEHNR, CDR2 FQNEAQ (reference sequence). The CDR3 loop spans 16 amino acids. The CDR3 nucleotides read TGTGCCAGCAGCTCCGGGACTAGCGTACTATACAATGAGCAGTTCTTC. Translation: CASSSGTSVLYNEQFF.

V usage is TRBV15 and J usage is TRBJ1-1, with TRBD1 as a possible D gene (5 bases). The germline CDR1 and CDR2 sequences are LNHNV and YYDKDF (reference sequence). CDR3 length: 13 residues. V dropped 6 bases and J dropped 4 bases, with 12 bases sitting between them. DNA for the CDR3: TGTGCCACCAGACCAGACAGCCGCACTGAAGCTTTCTTT. Its protein is CATRPDSRTEAFF.

This clone was detected a few times. The chain has TRBV2 and TRBJ2-7; no clear D gene. Germline V CDR1 and CDR2: SNHLY, FYNNEI. This CDR3 spans 12 amino acids. The germline V and J ends were trimmed by 7 bases and 0 bases, with 7 bases remaining between them. The CDR3, as DNA: TGTGCCAGCAAAAGGAGCTCCTACGAGCAGTACTTC. This sequence encodes CASKRSSYEQYF. The variable domain in full, with the rest retrieved from reference TRBV2 and TRBJ2-7, is EPEVTQTPSHQVTQMGQEVILRCVPISNHLYFYWYRQILGQKVEFLVSFYNNEISEKSEIFDDQFSVERPDGSNFTLKIRSTKLEDSAMYFCASKRSSYEQYFGPGTRLTVT.

The rearrangement uses TRBV6-1 and TRBJ1-4; D is undetermined. The CDR3 runs to 14 residues. The germline CDR1 and CDR2 sequences are MNHNS and SASEGT. Trimming cost V 1 base and J 8 bases, with 11 bases left between them. The CDR3 protein is CASSEGGAREKLFF. The CDR3 DNA is TGTGCCAGCAGTGAAGGCGGCGCAAGAGAAAAACTGTTTTTT.

The genes are TRBV5-1 and TRBJ2-2, with TRBD1 as a possible D gene (6 bases). The CDR3 runs to 17 residues. The V and J ends lost 0 bases and 4 bases respectively, with 16 bases between them. Germline CDR1 and CDR2: SGHRS and YFSETQ. For the CDR3, the DNA is TGCGCCAGCAGCTTGGCCTCAGGGGCGCCGGGCACCGGGGAGCTGTTTTTT. This sequence encodes CASSLASGAPGTGELFF.

The rearrangement uses TRBV12-5 and TRBJ2-2, with D perhaps matching TRBD2 (6 bases). The CDR3 spans 15 residues. Trimming removed 9 bases at V and 2 bases at J, with 16 bases between. The V gene's germline CDR1 is LGHNT and CDR2 FRNRAP. Here the CDR3 DNA reads TGTGCTAGCTCCCTTATGGGGGGAAACACCGGGGAGCTGTTTTTT. It translates to CASSLMGGNTGELFF.

The J gene is TRBJ1-2, the V gene TRBV3-1 (or the pseudogene TRBV3-2), with 11 nucleotides matching TRBD1. CDR1 and CDR2 (germline): LGHDT, YNNKEL (reference sequence). Unmatched junction bases numbered 7, after V lost 2 bases and J lost 5 bases. The CDR3 length is 16 residues. The CDR3 region is CASSQIPGQGVYGYTF. CDR3 DNA: TGTGCCAGCAGCCAAATTCCGGGACAGGGGGTGTATGGCTACACCTTC.

With respect to this clone: The same CDR3 is also encoded by other DNA sequences in this sample. The chain is built from TRBV7-8 and TRBJ1-5; no clear D gene. The CDR3 consists of 13 residues. The V gene's germline CDR1 is SGHVS and CDR2 FQNEAQ. V lost 8 bases, J lost 2 bases, and 10 bases lay in between. CDR3 in amino acids: CASSLSGNQPQHF. The CDR3 coding sequence is TGTGCCAGCTCGTTGTCGGGCAATCAGCCCCAGCATTTT.

This clone has just one count. This chain links TRBV28 with TRBJ1-2; 7 nucleotides agree with TRBD1. Germline-derived CDR1 and CDR2 are MDHEN and SYDVKM. The CDR3 has 14 amino acids. V trimming: 1 base; J trimming: 4 bases; junction bases outside the gene matches: 3. The CDR3, as DNA: TGTGCCAGCAGTTTATTGGGACAGCCCTATGGCTACACCTTC. Encoded protein: CASSLLGQPYGYTF.

This chain uses TRBV5-1 with TRBJ2-1; 7 bases map to TRBD2. Germline assignment: CDR1 SGHRS and CDR2 YFSETQ. The CDR3 sequence is 13 residues long. V lost 0 bases, J lost 9 bases, and 3 bases stayed unmatched. CDR3 sequence: CASSLDTGGEQFF. The DNA for the CDR3 is TGCGCCAGCAGCTTGGACACGGGAGGTGAGCAGTTCTTC.